This entry features one T cell receptor (beta chain) sequence. CDR3 length equals 14 residues. Trimming stripped 4 bases from V and 0 bases from J, with 11 bases between. The V gene's germline CDR1 is SGDLS and CDR2 YYNGEE. The sample comes from a study of blood T cell repertoires in COVID-19. Study details: Sites in the United States, Italy and Spain provided acute and convalescent COVID-19 samples.

Authors' processing steps: For nucleated cells, counts were estimated from reference gene primer amplification. The data were produced by immunoSEQ multiplex PCR, yet TCRdb's version contains in-frame clones alone and is incomplete. V and J calls and clone size follow that table, whereas D and trimming were derived from the DNA. The table records about 120,000 clones, 81% of them present only once. V gene TRBV9 combines with J gene TRBJ2-7; D unclear. The receptor was derived from a human donor in a cohort sampled during active COVID-19. Sample: peripheral blood. CDR3 DNA sequence: TGTGCCAGCAGCCCCGACTTGAGCTCCTACGAGCAGTACTTC. Translated, it gives CASSPDLSSYEQYF.